The 24 T cell receptor beta chains below come from one sample, sequenced in a study of blood T cell repertoires in COVID-19. Profiling relied on immunoSEQ multiplex PCR, and the TCRdb table lists in-frame clones only, not all of them. The sample lists tens of thousands of clones, about 89% occurring once. Material: peripheral blood. These receptors were taken from a man in his 60s with COVID-19, enrolled during active disease.

The rearrangement links TRBV24-1 to TRBJ1-5, with no clear D. The V gene lost 4 bases and the J gene lost 0 bases, with 9 bases spanning the gap. CDR3 length: 15 residues. The germline gives CDR1 KGHDR, CDR2 SFDVKD. The CDR3 region has the DNA TGTGCCACCAGTGACCATAGATTTAGCAATCAGCCCCAGCATTTT. It encodes CATSDHRFSNQPQHF.

The genes are TRBV6-5 and TRBJ2-3, with D perhaps matching TRBD2 (5 bases). Germline values: CDR1 MNHEY, CDR2 SVGAGI. The CDR3 is made up of 15 amino acids. V shed 6 bases and J shed 4 bases, with 17 bases lying between them. The CDR3 nucleotides are TGTGCCAGCAGCTCCGGACTTAGTTATGCAGATACGCAGTATTTT. Translated: CASSSGLSYADTQYF.

The chain links TRBV6-5 to TRBJ1-5; D not certain. Trimming removed 6 bases at V and 3 bases at J, with 6 bases between. CDR3 length: 12 residues. The germline CDR1 and CDR2 sequences are MNHEY and SVGAGI. The DNA for the CDR3 is TGTGCCAGCAGATGGGCCAATCAGCCCCAGCATTTT. It is translated as CASRWANQPQHF.

This sequence joins TRBV7-9 and TRBJ1-2, with 8 bases identical to TRBD1. This CDR3 is 13 amino acids long. Per germline, CDR1 SEHNR and CDR2 FQNEAQ (reference sequence). J was trimmed by 7 bases and V by 4 bases; bases with no gene match: 5. The chain's CDR3 is CASSSDRDSGYTF. The CDR3, as DNA: TGTGCCAGCAGCTCGGACAGGGATAGTGGCTACACCTTC.

This clone was observed a single time. V and J are TRBV6-2 or TRBV6-3 and TRBJ2-7, with 10 bases that match TRBD2. V lost 0 bases, J lost 5 bases, and 7 bases stayed unmatched. Germline V gives CDR1 MNHEY, CDR2 SVGEGT. The CDR3 sequence is 16 residues long. CDR3 in amino acids: CASSYSQLAGAHEQYF. In nucleotides, the CDR3 is TGTGCCAGCAGTTACTCGCAGCTAGCGGGAGCCCACGAGCAGTACTTC.

V and J are TRBV5-1 and TRBJ2-1; 8 bases align to TRBD2. The CDR3 loop spans 14 amino acids. V dropped 4 bases and J dropped 8; count of bases not matched to a gene: 8. Germline CDR1 is SGHRS and CDR2 is YFSETQ. The CDR3: CASSPRTSMDEQFF. CDR3 DNA sequence: TGCGCCAGCAGCCCCAGGACTAGCATGGATGAGCAGTTCTTC. Supplemented by reference TRBV5-1 and TRBJ2-1, the full variable domain reads KAGVTQTPRYLIKTRGQQVTLSCSPISGHRSVSWYQQTPGQGLQFLFEYFSETQRNKGNFPGRFSGRQFSNSRSEMNVSTLELGDSALYLCASSPRTSMDEQFFGPGTRLTVL.

The chain combines TRBV18 with TRBJ1-3, with no clear D. Germline lookup yields CDR1 KGHSH and CDR2 LQKENI. V lost 6 bases, J lost 7 bases, and 16 bases lay in between. There are 14 residues in the CDR3. This chain's CDR3 is CASSEDPNFNTIYF. The CDR3 DNA follows: TGTGCCAGCTCGGAGGACCCAAACTTCAACACCATATATTTT.

The CDR3 is CASTTLRGTDTQYF. CDR3 coding DNA: TGTGCCAGCACCACTCTTCGAGGCACAGATACGCAGTATTTT. The chain is built from TRBV2 and TRBJ2-3; D is unresolved. The CDR3 has 14 residues. Trimming pared 7 bases from V and 1 base from J, leaving 12 bases between. The V gene's germline CDR1 is SNHLY and CDR2 FYNNEI.

In its sample, this clone was seen once. The DNA for the CDR3 is TGTGCCAGCAGTAGTGAGGCTAATGAAAAACTGTTTTTT. This sequence encodes CASSSEANEKLFF. The V call is TRBV2, the J call TRBJ1-4; D gene uncertain. CDR1 is SNHLY and CDR2 is FYNNEI in the germline V gene. Trimming took 5 bases from V and 3 from J, leaving 7 bases between them. The CDR3 extends over 13 amino acids. The whole variable domain, remainder taken from reference TRBV2 and TRBJ1-4, is EPEVTQTPSHQVTQMGQEVILRCVPISNHLYFYWYRQILGQKVEFLVSFYNNEISEKSEIFDDQFSVERPDGSNFTLKIRSTKLEDSAMYFCASSSEANEKLFFGSGTQLSVL.

This chain uses TRBV20-1 with TRBJ2-5; D gene unclear. The CDR3 is made up of 11 amino acids. The germline V gene has CDR1 DFQATT and CDR2 SNEGSKA (reference sequence). CDR3 sequence reads: CSGQAVETQYF. The CDR3, as DNA: TGCAGCGGTCAGGCAGTAGAGACCCAGTACTTC.

This chain joins TRBV2 and TRBJ1-1; maybe TRBD1 (5 bases). The germline V gene encodes CDR1 SNHLY and CDR2 FYNNEI. Trimming shortened V by 4 bases and J by 5 bases, and 11 bases separated the two germline ends. This CDR3 has 13 amino acids. In DNA, the CDR3 is TGTGCCAGCAGTGCAAGGGGAGGGACTGAAGCTTTCTTT. Its protein is CASSARGGTEAFF.

This clone was seen only once. The genes are TRBV6-5 and TRBJ1-5, with TRBD1 identical over 7 bases. J was trimmed by 1 base and V by 6 bases; bases with no gene match: 6. The germline CDR1 and CDR2 sequences are MNHEY and SVGAGI. There are 15 residues in the CDR3. In nucleotides, the CDR3 is TGTGCCAGCAGGGTAGGGGGCGCAAGCAATCAGCCCCAGCATTTT. Protein product: CASRVGGASNQPQHF.

The chain recombines TRBV5-1 with TRBJ1-6; possibly TRBD1 for D (5 bases). The CDR3 sequence is 16 residues long. V was shortened by 1 base and J by 5 bases, with 13 bases between the two germline ends. Germline V lookup: CDR1 SGHRS, CDR2 YFSETQ. The CDR3, as DNA: TGCGCCAGCAGCTTGTCCCCAGGGAGGGATAATTCACCCCTCCACTTT. Amino acids: CASSLSPGRDNSPLHF.

The CDR3 DNA reads as TGTGCCAGCAGCCACATGGACAGACGGAACACTGAAGCTTTCTTT. Its protein product is CASSHMDRRNTEAFF. The rearrangement uses TRBV3-1 (or the pseudogene TRBV3-2) and TRBJ1-1; TRBD1 might be the D (6 bases). The V end was cut by 3 bases, the J end by 1 base, with 12 bases between. Germline CDR1 LGHDT, CDR2 YNNKEL (reference sequence). The CDR3 is 15 residues long.

This clone occurred a few times. V and J are TRBV6-2 or TRBV6-3 and TRBJ2-7, with 10 positions matching TRBD2. Looked up from germline, CDR1 is MNHEY and CDR2 is SVGEGT. The V and J ends lost 0 bases and 6 bases, in that order; junction bases with no gene match: 14. There are 18 residues in the CDR3. The CDR3 region has the DNA TGTGCCAGCAGTTACTCGAGTGGTTCGGGACTAGCGATCTCCGAGCAGTACTTC. This sequence encodes CASSYSSGSGLAISEQYF.

The chain recombines TRBV7-8 with TRBJ2-4, with TRBD2 matching over 7 bases. This CDR3 region has 15 residues. V dropped 0 bases and J dropped 6; count of bases not matched to a gene: 5. Germline CDR1 is SGHVS and CDR2 is FQNEAQ. The CDR3 DNA reads as TGTGCCAGCAGCTTAGCGCGCGGGGGAAGAAACATTCAGTACTTC. Protein product: CASSLARGGRNIQYF.

The chain is built from TRBV6-6 and TRBJ1-5, with 7 bases identical to TRBD1. The CDR3 totals 16 residues. CDR1 and CDR2 from the germline V gene are MNHNY and SVGAGI (reference sequence). V was clipped by 7 bases and J by 2 bases; unmatched bases: 11. Here the CDR3 DNA reads TGTGCCAGCATCTCGACAGGGCAAGATGGCAATCAGCCCCAGCATTTT. Protein: CASISTGQDGNQPQHF.

This chain connects TRBV5-1 to TRBJ2-5; 9 positions match TRBD1. This CDR3 region has 17 residues. V trimming: 3 bases; J trimming: 1 base; junction bases outside the gene matches: 10. Germline V gene lookup returns CDR1 SGHRS and CDR2 YFSETQ. CDR3 DNA sequence: TGCGCCAGCAGCTATTACGGGACAGGGCTTGTCCAAGAGACCCAGTACTTC. Its translation is CASSYYGTGLVQETQYF.

This clone has a handful of counts. V usage is TRBV5-1 and J usage is TRBJ1-2, with D possibly matching TRBD1 (6 bases). The V end was cut by 4 bases, the J end by 0 bases, with 10 bases between. CDR1 and CDR2 (germline): SGHRS, YFSETQ. There are 14 residues in the CDR3. The CDR3 here is CASSKDSSNYGYTF. CDR3 nucleotide sequence: TGCGCCAGCAGCAAGGACAGCTCTAACTATGGCTACACCTTC.

V and J are TRBV11-3 and TRBJ2-7, with no clear D. The V end was cut by 0 bases, the J end by 4 bases, with 10 bases between. CDR1 and CDR2 (germline): SGHNT, YENEEA. This CDR3 is 14 amino acids long. The CDR3 is CASSLDPAAYEQYF. In DNA, the CDR3 is TGTGCCAGCAGCTTAGATCCCGCGGCATACGAGCAGTACTTC.

V and J are TRBV5-4 and TRBJ2-7; TRBD2 aligns across 7 bases. This CDR3 region has 14 residues. V lost 4 bases to trimming and J lost 2 bases; unmatched junction nucleotides: 6. The V gene's germline CDR1 is SGHNT and CDR2 YYREEE (reference sequence). DNA for the CDR3: TGTGCCAGCAGCGCTACTAGCGCGACCTACGAGCAGTACTTC. Translated: CASSATSATYEQYF.

V gene TRBV2 combines with J gene TRBJ2-1; 8 nucleotides match TRBD1. Germline V gene sequence: CDR1 SNHLY, CDR2 FYNNEI. There are 15 residues in the CDR3. V gave up 2 bases and J gave up 7 bases; unmatched junction bases: 7. Written as DNA, the CDR3 is TGTGCCAGCAGTGAAAGGCAGGGGGCATTTAATGAGCAGTTCTTC. This gives the protein CASSERQGAFNEQFF.

This clone has only one observation. This rearrangement joins TRBV4-1 to TRBJ1-1; D unclear. CDR3 length equals 15 residues. Trimming left V 1 base short and J 2 bases short, with 11 bases between. Germline V lookup: CDR1 MGHRA, CDR2 YSYEKL. CDR3 amino acids: CASSQAVFLNTEAFF. Written as DNA, the CDR3 is TGCGCCAGCAGCCAAGCGGTTTTCTTAAACACTGAAGCTTTCTTT.

The chain is built from TRBV28 and TRBJ2-1; a weak D match, TRBD2 (5 bases). The CDR3 totals 16 residues. V lost 3 bases to trimming and J lost 4 bases, with 16 bases between them. Germline V gene lookup returns CDR1 MDHEN and CDR2 SYDVKM. CDR3 residues: CASSFYSVSGYNEQFF. The CDR3 DNA reads TGTGCCAGCAGTTTCTATAGTGTGAGCGGATACAATGAGCAGTTCTTC.